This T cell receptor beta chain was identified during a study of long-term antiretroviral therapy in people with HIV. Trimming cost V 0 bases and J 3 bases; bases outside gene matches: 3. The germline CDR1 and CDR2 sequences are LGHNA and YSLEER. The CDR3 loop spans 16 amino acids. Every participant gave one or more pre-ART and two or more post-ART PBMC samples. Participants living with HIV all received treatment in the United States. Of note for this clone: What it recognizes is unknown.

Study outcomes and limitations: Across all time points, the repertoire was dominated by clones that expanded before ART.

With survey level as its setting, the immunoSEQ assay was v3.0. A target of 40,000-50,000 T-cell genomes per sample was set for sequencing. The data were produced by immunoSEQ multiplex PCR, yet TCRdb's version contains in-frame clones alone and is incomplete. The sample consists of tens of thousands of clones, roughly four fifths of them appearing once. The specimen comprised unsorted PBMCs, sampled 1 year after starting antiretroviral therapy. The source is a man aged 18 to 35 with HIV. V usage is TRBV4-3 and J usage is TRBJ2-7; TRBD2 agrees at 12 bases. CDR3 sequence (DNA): TGCGCCAGCAGCCAAGAGCTAGCGGGAGGGCACTACGAGCAGTACTTC. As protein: CASSQELAGGHYEQYF.